The rows below give T cell receptor beta chains drawn from one sample of a study of control samples from healthy donors and cancer patients. The method was immunoSEQ multiplex PCR; TCRdb's version includes in-frame clones alone and lacks a portion of them. This sample yields under 100,000 clones, of which around nine tenths are seen a single time; roughly 9.7% belongs to the top ten. Material for sequencing was PBMCs. The receptors come from a woman aged 45 to 65 with colorectal cancer. CDR3s include the opening cysteine and the closing phenylalanine or tryptophan. The D gene is left open where the match is weak. Clone size is not always given. Where it is, it says once, few, many or a class for expanded clones.

>NA|NA|TRBJ1-6|15|TRBV6-2/TRBV6-3
CASSQLGNYNSPLHF
TGTGCCAGCAGCCAACTCGGAAATTATAATTCACCCCTCCACTTT
>NA|TRBD1|TRBJ2-1|15|TRBV18
CASSPRGTVYNEQFF
TGTGCCAGCTCACCAAGGGGGACAGTGTACAATGAGCAGTTCTTC
>NA|TRBD2|TRBJ2-3|15|TRBV3-1/TRBV3-2
CASGLAGAPQDTQYF
TGTGCCAGCGGATTAGCGGGGGCGCCCCAGGATACGCAGTATTTT
>few|NA|TRBJ2-5|18|TRBV5-1
CASSWPRGERGNEETQYF
TGCGCCAGCAGCTGGCCCAGGGGGGAGCGGGGCAACGAGGAGACCCAGTACTTC
>NA|TRBD1|TRBJ1-2|18|TRBV5-1
CASSLDPQGAGGNYGYTF
TGCGCCAGCAGCTTGGACCCACAGGGGGCAGGTGGTAACTATGGCTACACCTTC
>NA|NA|TRBJ1-1|14|TRBV5-1
CASSFGERNTEAFF
TGCGCCAGCAGCTTCGGGGAAAGGAACACTGAAGCTTTCTTT
>NA|NA|TRBJ1-5|17|TRBV4-1
CASSQVGAKYSNQPQHF
TGCGCCAGCAGCCAAGTCGGGGCGAAATATAGCAATCAGCCCCAGCATTTT
>NA|NA|TRBJ2-3|19|TRBV10-1
CASSESGFGARPGGDTQYF
TGCGCCAGCAGTGAGTCGGGATTTGGTGCTAGGCCAGGAGGGGATACGCAGTATTTT
>once|NA|TRBJ1-3|14|TRBV3-1/TRBV3-2
CASSQDFPGNTIYF
TGTGCCAGCAGCCAAGATTTTCCAGGAAACACCATATATTTT
>NA|NA|TRBJ2-3|15|TRBV19
CASSLMGQSTDTQYF
TGTGCCAGTAGCCTAATGGGGCAGTCCACAGATACGCAGTATTTT
>NA|NA|TRBJ2-3|13|TRBV2
CASKMGYTDTQYF
TGTGCCAGCAAAATGGGTTACACAGATACGCAGTATTTT
>NA|NA|TRBJ1-2|14|TRBV4-3
CASSQDRVSYGYTF
TGCGCCAGCAGCCAAGATAGGGTCAGCTATGGCTACACCTTC
>NA|TRBD2|TRBJ2-3|18|TRBV9
CASSVGGRWDYPTDTQYF
TGTGCCAGCAGCGTCGGAGGGCGATGGGACTACCCCACAGATACGCAGTATTTT
>few|TRBD1|TRBJ2-6|18|TRBV28
CASRMPGQAINGANVLTF
TGTGCCAGCAGAATGCCGGGACAGGCAATTAATGGGGCCAACGTCCTGACTTTC
>few|NA|TRBJ1-2|14|TRBV24-1
CATSEPGTNYGYTF
TGTGCCACCAGTGAGCCGGGGACTAACTATGGCTACACCTTC
>NA|NA|TRBJ1-4|16|TRBV6-6
CASSYSTAGGNEKLFF
TGTGCCAGCAGTTACTCAACAGCGGGGGGCAATGAAAAACTGTTTTTT
>NA|NA|TRBJ2-5|16|TRBV7-6
CASSPSGGDGGGTQYF
TGTGCCAGCAGCCCCAGCGGTGGAGACGGGGGCGGGACCCAGTACTTC
>NA|NA|TRBJ1-2|14|TRBV18
CASSPADRSYGYTF
TGTGCCAGCTCACCGGCCGACAGGAGCTATGGCTACACCTTC
>NA|TRBD1|TRBJ2-5|15|TRBV24-1
CATSDVQGAGETQYF
TGTGCCACCAGTGATGTTCAGGGGGCCGGGGAGACCCAGTACTTC
>NA|NA|TRBJ2-2|15|TRBV5-1
CASSPLGENTGELFF
TGCGCCAGCAGCCCCCTAGGGGAAAACACCGGGGAGCTGTTTTTT
>once|TRBD1|TRBJ2-2|14|TRBV6-5
CASRRDRGAGELFF
TGTGCCAGCAGAAGGGACAGGGGGGCCGGGGAGCTGTTTTTT
>NA|TRBD1|TRBJ1-2|13|TRBV7-9
CASSRDRGLGYTF
TGTGCCAGCAGCCGCGACAGGGGACTTGGCTACACCTTC
>NA|NA|TRBJ2-3|15|TRBV7-2
CASSFMGGHVDTQYF
TGTGCCAGCAGCTTCATGGGGGGGCATGTGGATACGCAGTATTTT
>NA|NA|TRBJ1-1|13|TRBV7-9
CASSLVADTEAFF
TGTGCCAGCAGCTTAGTGGCTGACACTGAAGCTTTCTTT
>NA|TRBD2|TRBJ2-5|15|TRBV28
CASSWTSSGGETQYF
TGTGCCAGCAGTTGGACGTCTAGCGGGGGAGAGACCCAGTACTTC
>NA|NA|TRBJ1-3|13|TRBV6-5
CASRGPTGNTIYF
TGTGCCAGCAGGGGGCCCACTGGAAACACCATATATTTT
>NA|TRBD1|TRBJ2-2|17|TRBV5-1
CASSLRGLNLNTGELFF
TGCGCCAGCAGCTTGAGGGGGCTGAACTTGAACACCGGGGAGCTGTTTTTT
>NA|NA|TRBJ1-5|16|TRBV4-1
CASSQVGPYSNQPQHF
TGCGCCAGCAGCCAAGTGGGACCTTATAGCAATCAGCCCCAGCATTTT
>NA|TRBD1|TRBJ1-5|16|TRBV24-1
CATSDGDRGFNQPQHF
TGTGCCACCAGTGACGGGGACAGGGGATTCAATCAGCCCCAGCATTTT
>NA|NA|TRBJ1-2|13|TRBV19
CASSTDRTYGYTF
TGTGCCAGTAGCACCGACAGGACCTATGGCTACACCTTC
>NA|NA|TRBJ2-4|14|TRBV10-2
CASSETSGKNIQYF
TGCGCCAGCAGTGAGACCAGCGGTAAAAACATTCAGTACTTC
>NA|NA|TRBJ2-3|17|TRBV15
CATSPKFGRGDTDTQYF
TGTGCCACCAGCCCCAAGTTCGGCCGGGGAGACACAGATACGCAGTATTTT
>NA|NA|TRBJ2-5|13|TRBV18
CASSPPLGETQYF
TGTGCCAGCTCACCCCCGTTGGGAGAGACCCAGTACTTC
>NA|NA|TRBJ2-5|15|TRBV5-1
CASSPTGLFQETQYF
TGCGCCAGCAGCCCTACAGGGTTGTTCCAAGAGACCCAGTACTTC
>NA|NA|TRBJ1-6|14|TRBV5-1
CASSLRRDNSPLHF
TGCGCCAGCAGCTTGAGACGGGATAATTCACCCCTCCACTTT
>NA|TRBD1|TRBJ2-1|16|TRBV19
CASSIVGGSSYNEQFF
TGTGCCAGTAGTATCGTAGGGGGCAGCTCCTACAATGAGCAGTTCTTC